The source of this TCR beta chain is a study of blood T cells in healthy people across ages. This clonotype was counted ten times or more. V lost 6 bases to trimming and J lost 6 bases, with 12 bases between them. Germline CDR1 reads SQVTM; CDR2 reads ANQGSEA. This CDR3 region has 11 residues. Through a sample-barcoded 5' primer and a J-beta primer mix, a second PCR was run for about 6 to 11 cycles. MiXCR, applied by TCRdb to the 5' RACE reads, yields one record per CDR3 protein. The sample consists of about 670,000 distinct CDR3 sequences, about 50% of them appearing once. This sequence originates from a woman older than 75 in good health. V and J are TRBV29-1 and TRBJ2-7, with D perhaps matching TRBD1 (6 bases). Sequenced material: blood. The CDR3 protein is CSVMTQGEQYF. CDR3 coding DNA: TGCAGCGTAATGACACAGGGCGAGCAGTACTTC.